The entry below describes one TCR beta chain. Trimming took 5 bases from V and 3 from J, leaving 17 bases between them. The germline CDR1 and CDR2 sequences are SGHTA and FQGNSA. The CDR3 contains 15 residues. This specimen comes from a study of blood T cell repertoires in COVID-19. Background on the study: The United States, Italy and Spain provided the acute and convalescent COVID-19 samples. PBMCs, B-cell-depleted T cells, or T cells provided the cDNA or gDNA that made up the material.

The authors' processing: Researchers report that nucleated cell counts were estimated from reference gene primer amplification. Using immunoSEQ multiplex PCR, the repertoire was profiled, and TCRdb retains in-frame clones only, with some absent. V, J and clone size reflect that table, while D and trimming were determined from the DNA. The data show 340,000 or so clones, around 87% seen once. The specimen sequenced was peripheral blood. The receptor's source is a man aged 50-59 years with active or convalescent COVID-19. The chain recombines TRBV7-2 with TRBJ2-7, with D tentatively TRBD1 (5 bases). CDR3 amino acids: CASSQGSNVGYEQYF. The DNA for the CDR3 is TGTGCCAGCAGCCAGGGTAGTAATGTAGGCTACGAGCAGTACTTC.